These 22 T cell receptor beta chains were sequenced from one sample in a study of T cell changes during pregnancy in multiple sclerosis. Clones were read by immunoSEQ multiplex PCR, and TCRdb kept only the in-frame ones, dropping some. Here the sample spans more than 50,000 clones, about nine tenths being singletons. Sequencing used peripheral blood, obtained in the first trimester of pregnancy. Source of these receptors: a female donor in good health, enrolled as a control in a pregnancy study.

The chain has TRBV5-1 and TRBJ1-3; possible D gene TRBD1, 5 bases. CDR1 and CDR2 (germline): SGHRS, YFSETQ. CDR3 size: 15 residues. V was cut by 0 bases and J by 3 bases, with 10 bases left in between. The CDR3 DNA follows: TGCGCCAGCAGCTTGGACAGGAGTGATGGAAACACCATATATTTT. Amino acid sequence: CASSLDRSDGNTIYF.

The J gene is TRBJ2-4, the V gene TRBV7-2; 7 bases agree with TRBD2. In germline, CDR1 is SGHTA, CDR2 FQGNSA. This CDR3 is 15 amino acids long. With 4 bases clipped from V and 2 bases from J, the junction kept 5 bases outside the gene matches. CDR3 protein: CASSSSGVTKNIQYF. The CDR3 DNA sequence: TGTGCCAGCAGCTCCAGCGGGGTGACCAAAAACATTCAGTACTTC.

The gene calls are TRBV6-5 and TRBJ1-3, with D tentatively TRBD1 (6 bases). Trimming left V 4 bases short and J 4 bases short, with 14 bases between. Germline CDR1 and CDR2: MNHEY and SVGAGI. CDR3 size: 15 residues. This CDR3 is CASSWTVSGGNTIYF. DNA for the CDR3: TGTGCCAGCAGTTGGACAGTGAGTGGCGGAAACACCATATATTTT.

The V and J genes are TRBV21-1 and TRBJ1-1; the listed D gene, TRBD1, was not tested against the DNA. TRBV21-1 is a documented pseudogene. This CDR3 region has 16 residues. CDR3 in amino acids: CASSKMRQGANTEAFF. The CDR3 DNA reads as TGTGCCAGCAGCAAAATGAGACAGGGGGCGAACACTGAAGCTTTCTTT.

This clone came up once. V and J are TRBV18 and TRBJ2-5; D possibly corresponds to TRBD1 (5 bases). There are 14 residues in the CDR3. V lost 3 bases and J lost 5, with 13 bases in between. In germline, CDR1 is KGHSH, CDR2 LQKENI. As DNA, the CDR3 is TGTGCCAGCTCACCCGAACAGGTCGGGGAGACCCAGTACTTC. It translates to CASSPEQVGETQYF.

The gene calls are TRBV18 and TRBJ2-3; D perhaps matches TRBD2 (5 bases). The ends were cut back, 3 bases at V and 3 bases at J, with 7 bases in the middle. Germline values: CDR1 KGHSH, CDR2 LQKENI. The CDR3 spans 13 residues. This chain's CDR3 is CASSPPGTDTQYF. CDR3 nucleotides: TGTGCCAGCTCACCCCCGGGAACAGATACGCAGTATTTT.

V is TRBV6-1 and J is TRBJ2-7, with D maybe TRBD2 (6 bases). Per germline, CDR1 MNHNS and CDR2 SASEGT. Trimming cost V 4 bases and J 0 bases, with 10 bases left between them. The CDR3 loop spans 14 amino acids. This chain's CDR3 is CASSGGGGSYEQYF. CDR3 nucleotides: TGTGCCAGCAGTGGGGGAGGAGGCTCCTACGAGCAGTACTTC.

The CDR3 region has the DNA TGTGCCAGCAGTTTAGGGACAGGTTCCACCGGGGAGCTGTTTTTT. Translation gives CASSLGTGSTGELFF. The J gene is TRBJ2-2, the V gene TRBV5-4, with 8 positions matching TRBD1. The CDR3 is 15 residues long. Unmatched junction bases numbered 7, after V lost 5 bases and J lost 4 bases. Looked up from germline, CDR1 is SGHNT and CDR2 is YYREEE (reference sequence).

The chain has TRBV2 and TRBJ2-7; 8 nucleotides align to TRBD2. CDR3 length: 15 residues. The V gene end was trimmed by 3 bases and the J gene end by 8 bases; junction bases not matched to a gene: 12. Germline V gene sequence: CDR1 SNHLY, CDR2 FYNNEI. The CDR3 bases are TGTGCCAGCAGTGATTGGCGGGGGGCCTTCCTCCAGCAGTACTTC. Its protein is CASSDWRGAFLQQYF. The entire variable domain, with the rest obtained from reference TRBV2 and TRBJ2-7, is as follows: EPEVTQTPSHQVTQMGQEVILRCVPISNHLYFYWYRQILGQKVEFLVSFYNNEISEKSEIFDDQFSVERPDGSNFTLKIRSTKLEDSAMYFCASSDWRGAFLQQYFGPGTRLTVT.

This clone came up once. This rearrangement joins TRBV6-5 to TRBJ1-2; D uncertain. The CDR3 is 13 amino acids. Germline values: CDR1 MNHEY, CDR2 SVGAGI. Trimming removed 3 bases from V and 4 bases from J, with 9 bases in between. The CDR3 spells CASSYLEIYGYTF. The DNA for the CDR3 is TGTGCCAGCAGTTATTTGGAGATCTATGGCTACACCTTC.

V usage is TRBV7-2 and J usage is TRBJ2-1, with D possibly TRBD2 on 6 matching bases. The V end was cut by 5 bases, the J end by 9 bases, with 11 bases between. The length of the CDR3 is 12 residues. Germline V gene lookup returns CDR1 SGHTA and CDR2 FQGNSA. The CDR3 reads CASSPPGGEQFF. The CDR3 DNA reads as TGTGCCAGCAGCCCTCCCGGGGGTGAGCAGTTCTTC.

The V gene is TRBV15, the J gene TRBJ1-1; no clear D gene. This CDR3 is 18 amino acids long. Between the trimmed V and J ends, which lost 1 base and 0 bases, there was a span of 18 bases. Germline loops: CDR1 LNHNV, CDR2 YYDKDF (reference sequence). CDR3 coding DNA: TGTGCCACCAGCAGAGCTTTCCTACTAGATAGCATGAACACTGAAGCTTTCTTT. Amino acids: CATSRAFLLDSMNTEAFF.

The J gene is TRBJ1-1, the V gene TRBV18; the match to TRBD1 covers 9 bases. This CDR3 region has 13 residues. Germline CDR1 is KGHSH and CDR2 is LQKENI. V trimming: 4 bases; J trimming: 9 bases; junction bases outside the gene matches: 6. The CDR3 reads CASSLPGTGKAFF. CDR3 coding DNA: TGTGCCAGCTCACTCCCCGGGACAGGGAAAGCTTTCTTT.

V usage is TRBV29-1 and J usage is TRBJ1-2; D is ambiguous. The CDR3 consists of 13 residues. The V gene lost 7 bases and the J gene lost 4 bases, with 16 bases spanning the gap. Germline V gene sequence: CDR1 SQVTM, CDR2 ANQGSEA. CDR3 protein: CSAMLEGSYGYTF. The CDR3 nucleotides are TGCAGCGCCATGCTGGAGGGCAGCTATGGCTACACCTTC.

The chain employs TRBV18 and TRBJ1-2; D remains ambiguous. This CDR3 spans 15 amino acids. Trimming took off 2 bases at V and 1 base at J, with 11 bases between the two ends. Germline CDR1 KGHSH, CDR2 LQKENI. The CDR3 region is CASSPRQEVNYGYTF. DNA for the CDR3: TGTGCCAGCTCACCAAGGCAGGAAGTTAACTATGGCTACACCTTC.

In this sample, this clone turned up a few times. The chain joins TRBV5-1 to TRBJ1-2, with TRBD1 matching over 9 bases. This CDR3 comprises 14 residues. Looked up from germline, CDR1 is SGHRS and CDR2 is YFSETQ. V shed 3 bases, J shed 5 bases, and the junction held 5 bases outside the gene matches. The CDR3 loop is CASSSAGQGYGYTF. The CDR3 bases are TGCGCCAGCAGCTCAGCGGGACAGGGTTATGGCTACACCTTC.

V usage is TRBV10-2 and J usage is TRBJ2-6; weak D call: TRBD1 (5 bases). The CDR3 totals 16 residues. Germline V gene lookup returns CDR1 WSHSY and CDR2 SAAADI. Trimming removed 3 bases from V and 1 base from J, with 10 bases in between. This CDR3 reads CASSDKGASGANVLTF. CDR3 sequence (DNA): TGCGCCAGCAGTGATAAAGGGGCTTCTGGGGCCAACGTCCTGACTTTC.

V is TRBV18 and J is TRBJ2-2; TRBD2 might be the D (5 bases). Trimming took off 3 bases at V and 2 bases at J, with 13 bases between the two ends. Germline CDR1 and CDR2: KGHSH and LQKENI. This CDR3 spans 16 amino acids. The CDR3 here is CASSPGISGNTGELFF. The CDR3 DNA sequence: TGTGCCAGCTCACCGGGAATATCGGGAAACACCGGGGAGCTGTTTTTT.

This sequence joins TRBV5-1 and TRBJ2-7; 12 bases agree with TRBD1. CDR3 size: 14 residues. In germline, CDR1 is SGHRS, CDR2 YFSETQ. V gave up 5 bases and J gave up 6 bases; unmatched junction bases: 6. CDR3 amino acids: CASSIPGQGAEQYF. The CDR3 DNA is TGCGCCAGCAGTATTCCGGGACAGGGGGCCGAGCAGTACTTC.

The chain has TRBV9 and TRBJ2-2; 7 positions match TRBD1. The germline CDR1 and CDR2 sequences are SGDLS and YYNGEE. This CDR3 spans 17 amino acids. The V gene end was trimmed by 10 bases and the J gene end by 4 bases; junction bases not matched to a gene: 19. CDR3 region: CARSSLGQIAFTGELFF. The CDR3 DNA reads TGTGCCCGGTCCTCGCTGGGACAGATAGCATTCACCGGGGAGCTGTTTTTT. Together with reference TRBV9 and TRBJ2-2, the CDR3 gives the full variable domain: DSGVTQTPKHLITATGQRVTLRCSPRSGDLSVYWYQQSLDQGLQFLIQYYNGEERAKGNILERFSAQQFPDLHSELNLSSLELGDSALYFCARSSLGQIAFTGELFFGEGSRLTVL.

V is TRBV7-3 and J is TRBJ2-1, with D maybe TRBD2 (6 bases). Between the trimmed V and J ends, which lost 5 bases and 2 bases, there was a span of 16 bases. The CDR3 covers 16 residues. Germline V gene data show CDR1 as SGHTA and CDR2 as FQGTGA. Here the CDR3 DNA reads TGTGCCAGCAGCACCCCTAATGGGGGGACCTACAATGAGCAGTTCTTC. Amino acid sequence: CASSTPNGGTYNEQFF.

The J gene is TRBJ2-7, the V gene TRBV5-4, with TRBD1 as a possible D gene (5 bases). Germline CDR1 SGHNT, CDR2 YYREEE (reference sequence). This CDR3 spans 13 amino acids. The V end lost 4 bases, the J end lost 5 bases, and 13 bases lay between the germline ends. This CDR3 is CASSVTGMDEQYF. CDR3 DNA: TGTGCCAGCAGCGTAACAGGTATGGACGAGCAGTACTTC. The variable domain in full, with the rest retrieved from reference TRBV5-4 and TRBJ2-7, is ETGVTQSPTHLIKTRGQQVTLRCSSQSGHNTVSWYQQALGQGPQFIFQYYREEENGRGNFPPRFSGLQFPNYSSELNVNALELDDSALYLCASSVTGMDEQYFGPGTRLTVT.